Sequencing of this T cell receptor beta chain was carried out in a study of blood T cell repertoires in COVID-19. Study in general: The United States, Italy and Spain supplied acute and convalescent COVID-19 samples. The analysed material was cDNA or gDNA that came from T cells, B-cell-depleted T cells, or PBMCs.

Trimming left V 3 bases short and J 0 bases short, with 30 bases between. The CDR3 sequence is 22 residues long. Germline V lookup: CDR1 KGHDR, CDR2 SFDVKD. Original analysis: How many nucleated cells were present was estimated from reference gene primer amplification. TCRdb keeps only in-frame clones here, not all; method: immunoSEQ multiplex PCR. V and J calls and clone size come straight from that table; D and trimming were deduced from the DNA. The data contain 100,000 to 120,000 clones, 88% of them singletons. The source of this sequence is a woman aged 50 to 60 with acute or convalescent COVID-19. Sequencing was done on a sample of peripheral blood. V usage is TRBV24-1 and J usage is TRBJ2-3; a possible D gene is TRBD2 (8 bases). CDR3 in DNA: TGTGCCACCAGTGATCCGACAGGGTTGATGAGCGGGAGCCGGGGAAGCACAGATACGCAGTATTTT. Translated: CATSDPTGLMSGSRGSTDTQYF.